These T cell receptor beta chains were read from a single sample in a study of T cells after yellow fever vaccination. TCRdb itself ran the 5' RACE reads through MiXCR, one entry per CDR3 protein. The sample lists approximately 160,000 distinct CDR3 sequences, around 9.7% occurring once. This material consisted of CD8+ T cells sorted from PBMCs, taken 45 days after the yellow fever booster vaccination. These receptors all come from a young man who received the YFV17D yellow fever vaccine. CDR3s include the opening cysteine and the closing phenylalanine or tryptophan. D genes are given only for firm matches. For some rows the clone size is stated as once, few or many, or as a class when expanded; others skip it.

CACSGNPYEQYF	TGTGCCTGCAGCGGTAACCCGTACGAGCAGTACTTC	-	-	TRBV6-1	TRBJ2-7
CSARESAVGQETTGANVLTF	TGCAGTGCTAGAGAATCCGCCGTAGGACAGGAGACGACTGGGGCCAACGTCCTGACTTTC	TRBD1	few	TRBV20-1	TRBJ2-6
CASSFRLAGGQYF	TGTGCCAGCAGCTTCAGACTAGCGGGGGGGCAATATTTT	TRBD2	-	TRBV28	TRBJ2-3
CSVEKGSQETQYF	TGCAGCGTTGAGAAAGGTTCCCAAGAGACCCAGTACTTC	-	-	TRBV29-1	TRBJ2-5
CASSDPNRGNTGELFF	TGTGCCAGCAGTGACCCCAACAGGGGTAACACCGGGGAGCTGTTTTTT	TRBD1	-	TRBV6-2/TRBV6-3	TRBJ2-2
CASSSDRGGTEAFF	TGTGCCAGCAGCTCGGACAGGGGAGGAACTGAAGCTTTCTTT	TRBD1	-	TRBV7-9	TRBJ1-1
CASSPVAGGFTDTQYF	TGTGCCAGCAGCCCCGTAGCGGGGGGATTCACAGATACGCAGTATTTT	TRBD2	-	TRBV7-6	TRBJ2-3
CSVGWGDTEAFF	TGCAGCGTTGGATGGGGGGACACTGAAGCTTTCTTT	-	-	TRBV29-1	TRBJ1-1
CATYIRGNEQFF	TGCGCCACCTACATCAGGGGGAATGAGCAGTTCTTC	TRBD1	-	TRBV10-2	TRBJ2-1
CASSLAGRENELFF	TGTGCCAGCAGCTTAGCGGGCAGGGAGAATGAACTGTTTTTT	-	-	TRBV7-9	TRBJ1-4
CASRQGWGYTF	TGTGCCAGCAGACAGGGGTGGGGCTACACCTTC	TRBD1	-	TRBV25-1	TRBJ1-2
CASSLESSQETQYF	TGTGCCAGCAGCTTAGAGTCGAGCCAAGAGACCCAGTACTTC	-	many	TRBV7-9	TRBJ2-5
CASSQDDERVYGYTF	TGCGCCAGCAGCCAAGATGACGAGAGGGTATATGGCTACACCTTC	-	many	TRBV4-1	TRBJ1-2
CASSQDRGGQGLYEQYF	TGTGCCAGCAGCCAAGATCGGGGGGGACAGGGCCTCTACGAGCAGTACTTC	-	-	TRBV4-2	TRBJ2-7
CASSLKDTASYEQYF	TGCGCCAGCAGCTTGAAAGACACCGCCTCCTACGAGCAGTACTTC	-	many	TRBV5-1	TRBJ2-7
CASSMLQGARTGELFF	TGTGCCAGTAGTATGCTTCAGGGGGCGCGAACCGGGGAGCTGTTTTTT	TRBD1	few	TRBV19	TRBJ2-2
CASSSGSGGARVDTQYF	TGTGCCAGCAGCTCGGGGAGCGGGGGGGCCCGTGTAGATACGCAGTATTTT	TRBD2	-	TRBV9	TRBJ2-3
CASSFSGNGYTF	TGTGCCAGCAGCTTTTCAGGGAATGGCTACACCTTC	-	-	TRBV5-4	TRBJ1-2
CASSFFGGPANEQFF	TGTGCCAGCAGTTTTTTCGGGGGCCCCGCGAATGAGCAGTTCTTC	-	-	TRBV12-3/TRBV12-4	TRBJ2-1
CSGRGTGVSADTQYF	TGCAGCGGGAGGGGGACAGGGGTGTCGGCAGATACGCAGTATTTT	TRBD1	-	TRBV29-1	TRBJ2-3
CASSLVPGELFF	TGTGCCAGCAGCTTAGTCCCCGGGGAGCTGTTTTTT	-	many	TRBV5-1	TRBJ2-2
CASCLASGVGSVF	TGTGCCAGCTGCTTAGCTAGCGGGGTGGGGTCGGTCTTC	TRBD2	-	TRBV7-8	TRBJ2-1
CASSMELATDGELFF	TGTGCCAGTAGTATGGAGCTAGCCACAGACGGGGAGCTGTTTTTT	-	-	TRBV19	TRBJ2-2